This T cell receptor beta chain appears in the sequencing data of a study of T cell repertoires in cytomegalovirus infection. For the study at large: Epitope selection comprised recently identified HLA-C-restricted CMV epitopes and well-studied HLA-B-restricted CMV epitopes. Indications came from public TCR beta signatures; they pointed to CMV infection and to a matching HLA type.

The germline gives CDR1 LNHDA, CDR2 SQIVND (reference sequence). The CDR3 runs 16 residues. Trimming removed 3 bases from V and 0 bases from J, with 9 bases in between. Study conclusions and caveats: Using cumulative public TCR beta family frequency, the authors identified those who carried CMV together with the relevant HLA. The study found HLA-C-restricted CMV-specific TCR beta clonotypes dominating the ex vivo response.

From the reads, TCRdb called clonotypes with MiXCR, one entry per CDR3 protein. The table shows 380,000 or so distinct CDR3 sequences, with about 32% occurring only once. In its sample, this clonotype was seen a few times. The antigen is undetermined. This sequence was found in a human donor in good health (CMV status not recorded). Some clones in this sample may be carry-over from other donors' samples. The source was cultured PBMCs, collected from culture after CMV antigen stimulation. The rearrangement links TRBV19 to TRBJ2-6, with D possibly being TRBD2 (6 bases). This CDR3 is CASSIGGTSGANVLTF. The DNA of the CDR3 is TGTGCCAGTAGTATTGGGGGGACCTCTGGGGCCAACGTCCTGACTTTC.